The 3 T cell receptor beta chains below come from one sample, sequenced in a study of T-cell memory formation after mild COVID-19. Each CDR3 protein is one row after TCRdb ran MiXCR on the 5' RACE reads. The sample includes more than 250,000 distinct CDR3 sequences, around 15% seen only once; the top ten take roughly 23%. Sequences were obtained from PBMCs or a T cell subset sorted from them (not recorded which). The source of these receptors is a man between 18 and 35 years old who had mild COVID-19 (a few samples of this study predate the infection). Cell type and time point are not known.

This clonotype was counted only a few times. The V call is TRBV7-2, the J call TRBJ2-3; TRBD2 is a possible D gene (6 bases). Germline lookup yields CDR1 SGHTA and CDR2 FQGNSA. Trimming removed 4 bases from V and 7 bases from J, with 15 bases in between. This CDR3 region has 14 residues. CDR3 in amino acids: CASSSRRGGNTQYF. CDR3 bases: TGTGCCAGCAGCTCTCGGAGGGGCGGAAATACGCAGTATTTT.

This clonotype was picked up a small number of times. CDR3 protein: CASSEARNTGELFF. CDR3 DNA sequence: TGTGCCAGCAGTGAAGCGCGGAACACCGGGGAGCTGTTTTTT. The chain combines TRBV2 with TRBJ2-2, with unresolved D. V was trimmed by 0 bases and J by 1 base, leaving 3 bases between them. Germline V gives CDR1 SNHLY, CDR2 FYNNEI. The CDR3 spans 14 residues.

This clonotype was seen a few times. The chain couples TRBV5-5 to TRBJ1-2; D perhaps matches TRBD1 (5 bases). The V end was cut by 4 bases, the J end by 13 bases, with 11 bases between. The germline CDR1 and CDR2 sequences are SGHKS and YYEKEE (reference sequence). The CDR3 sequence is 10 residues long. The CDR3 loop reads CASSVGVATF. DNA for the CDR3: TGTGCCAGCAGCGTAGGGGTGGCCACCTTC.